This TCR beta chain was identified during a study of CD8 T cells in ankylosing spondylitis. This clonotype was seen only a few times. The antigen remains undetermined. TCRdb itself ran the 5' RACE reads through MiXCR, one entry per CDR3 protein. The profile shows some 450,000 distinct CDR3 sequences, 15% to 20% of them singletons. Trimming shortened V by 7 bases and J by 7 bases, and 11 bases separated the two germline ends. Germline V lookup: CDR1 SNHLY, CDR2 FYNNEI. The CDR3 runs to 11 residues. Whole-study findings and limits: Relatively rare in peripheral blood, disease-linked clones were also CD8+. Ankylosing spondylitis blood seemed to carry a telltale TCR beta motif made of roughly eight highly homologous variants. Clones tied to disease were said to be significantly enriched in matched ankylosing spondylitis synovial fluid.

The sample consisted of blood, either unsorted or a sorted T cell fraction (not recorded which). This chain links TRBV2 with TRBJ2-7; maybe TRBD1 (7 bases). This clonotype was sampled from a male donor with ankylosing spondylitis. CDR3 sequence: CASTRGVEQYF. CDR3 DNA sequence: TGTGCCAGCACCAGGGGGGTAGAGCAGTACTTC.